The 15 T cell receptor beta chains given below trace back to one sample, sequenced in a study of regulatory T cells in long-lasting Graves disease. Time point denoted: newly diagnosed GD, antithyroid drugs for less than 3 months. PBMC-derived RNA was used for the TCR library. Sequencing libraries for TCR beta were prepared with iRepertoire HTBI primers and Arm-PCR of CDR3 regions. TCRdb fed the multiplex PCR reads into MiXCR, producing one record per CDR3 protein. Of a few hundred thousand distinct CDR3 sequences in the sample, 16% were seen once. Separately, the same data were catalogued under a study of T cells in Graves' hyperthyroidism and ophthalmopathy.

The sequenced sample was peripheral blood mononuclear cells (PBMCs), obtained at new diagnosis, from a patient treated with antithyroid drugs. The receptors derive from a middle-aged man with Graves disease.

The chain uses TRBV7-2 and TRBJ1-2; a weak D match, TRBD1 (5 bases). Germline CDR1 SGHTA, CDR2 FQGNSA. The CDR3 is 15 amino acids. V was shortened by 3 bases and J by 0 bases, with 11 bases between the two germline ends. CDR3 sequence (DNA): TGTGCCAGCAGCTTGAGGGCAGGGACTAACTATGGCTACACCTTC. Translated, it gives CASSLRAGTNYGYTF.

This clonotype was detected a few times. The V call is TRBV20-1, the J call TRBJ1-4; perhaps TRBD1 as D (6 bases). The V gene's germline CDR1 is DFQATT and CDR2 SNEGSKA (reference sequence). This CDR3 region has 14 residues. Trimming cost V 3 bases and J 6 bases, with 14 bases left between them. CDR3 sequence: CSARKLAGDEKLFF. The CDR3, as DNA: TGCAGTGCTAGGAAGCTGGCAGGGGATGAAAAACTGTTTTTT.

This clonotype was observed at least ten times. J is TRBJ2-7 and V is TRBV7-2, with no clear D. The CDR3 contains 13 residues. In germline, CDR1 is SGHTA, CDR2 FQGNSA. Trimming cost V 5 bases and J 3 bases, with 11 bases left between them. Here the CDR3 DNA reads TGTGCCAGCAGCAAAGGACCTAACTACGAGCAGTACTTC. Amino acid sequence: CASSKGPNYEQYF.

This clonotype was detected many times. The junction and the germline gene differ at one end; a read error may be behind it. The rearrangement uses TRBV7-9 and TRBJ2-4, with D perhaps matching TRBD2 (6 bases). The CDR3 has 14 residues. CDR1 SEHNR and CDR2 FQNEAQ come from the germline V gene (reference sequence). The DNA of the CDR3 is TGTGCCAGTAGCTCCGGGGGTGGTGGAAACATTCAGTACTTC. This sequence encodes CASSSGGGGNIQYF.

This clonotype occurred a few times. J is TRBJ1-2 and V is TRBV7-2; tentatively, D is TRBD1 (6 bases). V shed 3 bases and J shed 4 bases, with 12 bases lying between them. The V gene's germline CDR1 is SGHTA and CDR2 FQGNSA. This CDR3 is built from 14 residues. The CDR3 here is CASSLGRGAYGYTF. DNA of the CDR3: TGTGCCAGCAGCTTGGGCAGGGGAGCCTATGGCTACACCTTC. Full variable domain (rest looked up from reference TRBV7-2 and TRBJ1-2): GAGVSQSPSNKVTEKGKDVELRCDPISGHTALYWYRQSLGQGLEFLIYFQGNSAPDKSGLPSDRFSAERTGGSVSTLTIQRTQQEDSAVYLCASSLGRGAYGYTFGSGTRLTVV.

This clonotype was seen many times. J is TRBJ1-5 and V is TRBV11-2; 8 bases match TRBD1. V dropped 6 bases and J dropped 4; count of bases not matched to a gene: 8. This CDR3 contains 15 residues. The germline V gene has CDR1 SGHAT and CDR2 FQNNGV. The CDR3 loop is CASSSGQGVNQPQHF. CDR3 bases: TGTGCCAGCAGTTCCGGACAGGGCGTTAATCAGCCCCAGCATTTT.

This clonotype was observed at least ten times. This chain uses TRBV7-9 with TRBJ2-7; D is perhaps TRBD1 or TRBD2 (6 bases each). The CDR3 runs 15 residues. Germline CDR1 and CDR2: SEHNR and FQNEAQ (reference sequence). V shed 0 bases and J shed 3 bases, with 12 bases lying between them. The CDR3 protein is CASSLAGGLVYEQYF. The CDR3 DNA sequence: TGTGCCAGCAGCTTAGCTGGGGGGCTGGTCTACGAGCAGTACTTC. The variable domain in full, completed from reference TRBV7-9 and TRBJ2-7, reads DTGVSQNPRHKITKRGQNVTFRCDPISEHNRLYWYRQTLGQGPEFLTYFQNEAQLEKSRLLSDRFSAERPKGSFSTLEIQRTEQGDSAMYLCASSLAGGLVYEQYFGPGTRLTVT.

This clonotype was detected ten times or more. The J gene is TRBJ2-5, the V gene TRBV6-1; D may match TRBD1 or TRBD2 (5 bases each). This CDR3 is built from 15 residues. Trimming cost V 0 bases and J 5 bases, with 13 bases left between them. Germline V gene data show CDR1 as MNHNS and CDR2 as SASEGT. CDR3 loop: CASSEARGESETQYF. DNA of the CDR3: TGTGCCAGCAGTGAAGCAAGAGGGGAGTCGGAGACCCAGTACTTC.

The chain uses TRBV4-2 and TRBJ2-5; 8 positions agree with TRBD2. The CDR3 extends over 15 amino acids. The germline V gene has CDR1 LGHNA and CDR2 YNFKEQ. The V segment lost 0 bases and the J segment 1 base; nucleotides outside the gene matches: 1. The CDR3 spells CASSQDRGGQETQYF. The CDR3 bases are TGTGCCAGCAGCCAAGACCGGGGGGGCCAAGAGACCCAGTACTTC.

This clonotype has ten or more counts. This sequence joins TRBV25-1 and TRBJ1-3; 12 nucleotides align to TRBD1. Germline values: CDR1 MGHDK, CDR2 SYGVNS. CDR3 length: 20 residues. After removal of 6 bases from V and 4 bases from J, the junction contained 19 bases not matched to a gene. The CDR3 sequence is CASRPKRDRGLRFKGNTIYF. CDR3 sequence (DNA): TGTGCCAGCAGACCAAAACGGGACAGGGGGCTTCGGTTCAAAGGAAACACCATATATTTT.

Many counts were recorded for this clonotype. The rearrangement links TRBV28 to TRBJ1-1; D is perhaps TRBD1 (6 bases). The CDR3 extends over 14 amino acids. Trimming took 3 bases from V and 2 from J, leaving 10 bases between them. Germline lookup yields CDR1 MDHEN and CDR2 SYDVKM. In DNA form, the CDR3 reads TGTGCCAGCAGTTTCGGGACACCTAACACTGAAGCTTTCTTT. The encoded protein is CASSFGTPNTEAFF.

The rearrangement uses TRBV7-2 and TRBJ2-7; 7 positions match TRBD1. Germline assignment: CDR1 SGHTA and CDR2 FQGNSA. The CDR3 totals 14 residues. The ends lost 2 bases at V and 2 bases at J; junction bases unmatched: 3. CDR3 sequence (DNA): TGTGCCAGCAGCTTATTGCAGGGGGCCTACGAGCAGTACTTC. Protein product: CASSLLQGAYEQYF.

This clonotype has more than one count but fewer than ten. The rearrangement uses TRBV18 and TRBJ1-6, with a possible D match to TRBD1 (5 bases). The length of the CDR3 is 14 residues. V shed 5 bases and J shed 6 bases, with 11 bases lying between them. Germline CDR1 is KGHSH and CDR2 is LQKENI. CDR3 nucleotide sequence: TGTGCCAGCTCATTCGGACAAGCTAATTCACCCCTCCACTTT. This sequence encodes CASSFGQANSPLHF.

This clonotype was observed at least ten times. The chain is built from TRBV12-3 or TRBV12-4 and TRBJ1-1, with D tentatively TRBD1 (5 bases). The CDR3 has 15 residues. The ends were cut back, 6 bases at V and 1 base at J, with 15 bases in the middle. CDR3 in DNA: TGTGCCAGCAGGCCTGCAGGGAGGAAGAACACTGAAGCTTTCTTT. Amino acids: CASRPAGRKNTEAFF.

This clonotype was seen repeatedly, ten times or more. This chain links TRBV27 with TRBJ1-2, with 7 bases fitting TRBD1. This CDR3 comprises 17 residues. Germline CDR1 MNHEY, CDR2 SMNVEV (reference sequence). J was trimmed by 2 bases and V by 0 bases; bases with no gene match: 9. The CDR3 loop reads CASSLSPRQGGNYGYTF. CDR3 nucleotides: TGTGCCAGCAGTTTATCCCCCCGACAGGGTGGGAACTATGGCTACACCTTC.